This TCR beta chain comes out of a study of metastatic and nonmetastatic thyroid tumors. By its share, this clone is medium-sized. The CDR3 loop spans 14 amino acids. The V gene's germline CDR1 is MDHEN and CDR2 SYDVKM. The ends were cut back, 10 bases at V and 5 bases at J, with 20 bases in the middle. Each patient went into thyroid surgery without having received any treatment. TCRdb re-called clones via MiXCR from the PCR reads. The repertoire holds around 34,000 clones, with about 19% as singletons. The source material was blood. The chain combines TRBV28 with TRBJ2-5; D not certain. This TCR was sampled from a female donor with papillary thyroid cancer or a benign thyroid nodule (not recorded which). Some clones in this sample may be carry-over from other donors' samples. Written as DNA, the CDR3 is TGTGCCACCACGGACGTCCGGGCTGGGGAGACCCAGTACTTC. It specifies CATTDVRAGETQYF.